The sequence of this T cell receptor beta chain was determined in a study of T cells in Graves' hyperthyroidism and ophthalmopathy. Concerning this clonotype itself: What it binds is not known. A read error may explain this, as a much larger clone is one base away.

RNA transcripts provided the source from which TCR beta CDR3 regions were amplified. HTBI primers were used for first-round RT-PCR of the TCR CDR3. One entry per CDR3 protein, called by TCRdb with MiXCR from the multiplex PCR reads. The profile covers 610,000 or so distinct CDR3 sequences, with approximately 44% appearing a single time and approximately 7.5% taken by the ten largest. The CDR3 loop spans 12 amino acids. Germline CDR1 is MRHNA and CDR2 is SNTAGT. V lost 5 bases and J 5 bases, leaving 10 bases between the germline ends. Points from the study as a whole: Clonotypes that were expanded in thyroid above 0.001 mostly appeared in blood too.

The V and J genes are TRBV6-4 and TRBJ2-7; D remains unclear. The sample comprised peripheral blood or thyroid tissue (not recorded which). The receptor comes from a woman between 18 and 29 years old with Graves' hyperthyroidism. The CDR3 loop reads CASSLHRDEQYF. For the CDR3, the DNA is TGTGCCAGCAGTTTACATCGGGACGAGCAGTACTTC.